This entry is about one T cell receptor (beta chain). The germline V gene has CDR1 SGHRS and CDR2 YFSETQ. V lost 5 bases and J 2 bases, leaving 13 bases between the germline ends. The CDR3 extends over 15 amino acids. This record belongs to a study of blood T cell repertoires in COVID-19. Overall study context: Specimens from acute and convalescent COVID-19 originated in the United States, Italy and Spain. Nucleic acid was either cDNA or gDNA, and it came from T cells, B-cell-depleted T cells, or PBMCs.

Per the original methods: Using reference gene primer amplification, nucleated cell counts were estimated. Sequencing was performed with immunoSEQ multiplex PCR; in TCRdb, only in-frame clones are kept and a portion is missing. The D gene and trimming were derived from the DNA, and the V and J assignments and clone size from that table. The data contain roughly 250,000 clones, around 82% of them singletons. This clonotype was obtained from an elderly woman with active or convalescent COVID-19. The rearrangement uses TRBV5-1 and TRBJ2-2, with D possibly matching TRBD1 (5 bases). Sequencing used peripheral blood. CDR3 protein: CASRPPGHNTGELFF. CDR3 DNA sequence: TGCGCCAGCAGGCCCCCAGGGCACAACACCGGGGAGCTGTTTTTT.